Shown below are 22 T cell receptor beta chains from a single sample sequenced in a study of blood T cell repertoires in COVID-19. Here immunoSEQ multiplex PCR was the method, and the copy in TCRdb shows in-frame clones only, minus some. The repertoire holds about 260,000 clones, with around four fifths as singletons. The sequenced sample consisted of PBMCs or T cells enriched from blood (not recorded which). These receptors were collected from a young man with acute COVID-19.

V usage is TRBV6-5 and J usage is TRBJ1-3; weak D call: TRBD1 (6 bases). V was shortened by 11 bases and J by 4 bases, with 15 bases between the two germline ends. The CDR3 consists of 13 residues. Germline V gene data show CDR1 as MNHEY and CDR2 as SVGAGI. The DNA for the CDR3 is TGTGCCGTAAACAGGGAGGGAGGAAACACCATATATTTT. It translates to CAVNREGGNTIYF.

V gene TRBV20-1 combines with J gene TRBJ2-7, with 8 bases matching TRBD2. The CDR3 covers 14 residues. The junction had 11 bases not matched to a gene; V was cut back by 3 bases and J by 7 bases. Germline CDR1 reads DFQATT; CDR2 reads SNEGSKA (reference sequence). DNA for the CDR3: TGCAGTGCTAGTCGACCGGGAGGGGAGAGGGAGCAGTACGTC. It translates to CSASRPGGEREQYV.

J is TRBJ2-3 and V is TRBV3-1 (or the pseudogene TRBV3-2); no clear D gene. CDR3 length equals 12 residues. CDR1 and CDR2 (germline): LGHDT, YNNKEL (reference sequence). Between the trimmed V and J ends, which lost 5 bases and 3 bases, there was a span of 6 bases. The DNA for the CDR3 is TGTGCCAGCAGCAGAGGTACAGATACGCAGTATTTT. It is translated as CASSRGTDTQYF.

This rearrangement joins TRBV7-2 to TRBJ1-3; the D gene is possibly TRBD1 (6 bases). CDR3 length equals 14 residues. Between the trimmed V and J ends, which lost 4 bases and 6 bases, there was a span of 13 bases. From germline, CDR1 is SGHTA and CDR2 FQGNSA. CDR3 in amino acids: CASSSGRGVNTIYF. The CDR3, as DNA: TGTGCCAGCAGCTCGGGCAGGGGAGTAAACACCATATATTTT.

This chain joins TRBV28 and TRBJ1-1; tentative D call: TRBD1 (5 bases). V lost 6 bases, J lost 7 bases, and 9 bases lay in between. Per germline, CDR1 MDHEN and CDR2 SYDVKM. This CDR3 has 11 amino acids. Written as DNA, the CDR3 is TGTGCCAGCAGACAGGTGTTTGAAGCTTTCTTT. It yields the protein CASRQVFEAFF.

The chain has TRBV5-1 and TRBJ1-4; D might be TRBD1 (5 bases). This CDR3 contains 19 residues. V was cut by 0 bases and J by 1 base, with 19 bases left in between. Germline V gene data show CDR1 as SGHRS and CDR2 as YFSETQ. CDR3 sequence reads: CASSLGLGQRSGTNEKLFF. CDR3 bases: TGCGCCAGCAGCTTGGGGCTGGGGCAGAGGTCAGGAACTAATGAAAAACTGTTTTTT.

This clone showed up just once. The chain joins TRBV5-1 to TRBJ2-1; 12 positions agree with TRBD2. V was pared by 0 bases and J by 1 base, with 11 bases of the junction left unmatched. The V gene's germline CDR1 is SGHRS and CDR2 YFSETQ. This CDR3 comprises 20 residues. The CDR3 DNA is TGCGCCAGCAGCTTGGAACTAGCGGGGGGACTATTGGGTTCCTACAATGAGCAGTTCTTC. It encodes CASSLELAGGLLGSYNEQFF.

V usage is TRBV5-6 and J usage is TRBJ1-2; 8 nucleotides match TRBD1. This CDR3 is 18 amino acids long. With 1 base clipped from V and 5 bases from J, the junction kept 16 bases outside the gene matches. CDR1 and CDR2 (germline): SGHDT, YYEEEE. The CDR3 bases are TGTGCCAGCAGCTTGAGTCGCTCGGGCAGGGGGCGCCCTTATGGCTACACCTTC. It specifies CASSLSRSGRGRPYGYTF.

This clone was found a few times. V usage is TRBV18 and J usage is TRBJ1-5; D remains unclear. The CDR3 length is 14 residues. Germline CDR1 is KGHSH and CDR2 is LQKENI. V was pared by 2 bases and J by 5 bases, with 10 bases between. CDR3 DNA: TGTGCCAGCTCACCAACGGAGCAGCATCAGCCCCAGCATTTT. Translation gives CASSPTEQHQPQHF.

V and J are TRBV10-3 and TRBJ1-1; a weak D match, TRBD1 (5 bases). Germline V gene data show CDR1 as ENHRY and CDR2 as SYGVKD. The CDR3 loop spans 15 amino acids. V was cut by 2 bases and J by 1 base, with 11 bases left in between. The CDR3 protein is CAISEPRQPNTEAFF. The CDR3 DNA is TGTGCCATCAGTGAGCCTCGACAGCCGAACACTGAAGCTTTCTTT.

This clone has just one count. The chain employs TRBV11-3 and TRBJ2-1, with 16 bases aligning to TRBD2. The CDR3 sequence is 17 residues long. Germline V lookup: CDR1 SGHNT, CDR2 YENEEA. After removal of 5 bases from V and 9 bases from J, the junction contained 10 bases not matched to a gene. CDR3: CASSILTGTSGRVEQFF. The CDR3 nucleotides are TGTGCCAGCAGCATCTTGACTGGGACTAGCGGGAGGGTTGAGCAGTTCTTC.

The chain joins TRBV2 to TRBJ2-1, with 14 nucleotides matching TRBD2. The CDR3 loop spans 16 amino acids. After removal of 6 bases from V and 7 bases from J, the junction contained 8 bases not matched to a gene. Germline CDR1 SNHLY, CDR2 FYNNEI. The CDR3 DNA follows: TGTGCCAGCAGGCAGAAGACTAGCGGGGGGGCTAATGAGCAGTTCTTC. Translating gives CASRQKTSGGANEQFF. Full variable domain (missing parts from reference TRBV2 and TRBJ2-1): EPEVTQTPSHQVTQMGQEVILRCVPISNHLYFYWYRQILGQKVEFLVSFYNNEISEKSEIFDDQFSVERPDGSNFTLKIRSTKLEDSAMYFCASRQKTSGGANEQFFGPGTRLTVL.

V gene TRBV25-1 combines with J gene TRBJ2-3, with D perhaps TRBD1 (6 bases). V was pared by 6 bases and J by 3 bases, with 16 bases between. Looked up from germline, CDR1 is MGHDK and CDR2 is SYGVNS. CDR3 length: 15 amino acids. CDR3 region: CASRKQGKGTDTQYF. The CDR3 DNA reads TGTGCCAGCAGGAAACAGGGTAAGGGGACAGATACGCAGTATTTT.

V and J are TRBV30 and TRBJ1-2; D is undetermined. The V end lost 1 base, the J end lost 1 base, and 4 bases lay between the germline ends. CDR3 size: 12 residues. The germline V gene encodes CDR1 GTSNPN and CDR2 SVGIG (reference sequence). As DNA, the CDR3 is TGTGCCTGGAGTGGAGGTAACTATGGCTACACCTTC. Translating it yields CAWSGGNYGYTF.

The CDR3, as DNA: TGCAGCGCCCAAACGGGGGGTCGTGGCTACACCTTC. This sequence encodes CSAQTGGRGYTF. This chain links TRBV29-1 with TRBJ1-2, with D perhaps matching TRBD1 (5 bases). CDR3 length equals 12 residues. V was pared by 7 bases and J by 7 bases, with 16 bases between. Germline assignment: CDR1 SQVTM and CDR2 ANQGSEA.

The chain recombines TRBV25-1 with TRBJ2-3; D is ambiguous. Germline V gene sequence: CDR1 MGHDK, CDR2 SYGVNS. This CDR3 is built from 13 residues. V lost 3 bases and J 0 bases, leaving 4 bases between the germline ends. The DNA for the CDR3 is TGTGCCAGCAGTGAGGCTAGCACAGATACGCAGTATTTT. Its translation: CASSEASTDTQYF.

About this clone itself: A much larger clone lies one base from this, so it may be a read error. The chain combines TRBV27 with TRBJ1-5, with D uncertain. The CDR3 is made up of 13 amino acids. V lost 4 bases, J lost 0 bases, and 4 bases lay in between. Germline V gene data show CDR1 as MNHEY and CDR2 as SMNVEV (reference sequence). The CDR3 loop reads CASSYSSNQPQHF. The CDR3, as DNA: TGTGCCAGCAGTTACAGTAGCAATCAGCCCCAGCATTTT.

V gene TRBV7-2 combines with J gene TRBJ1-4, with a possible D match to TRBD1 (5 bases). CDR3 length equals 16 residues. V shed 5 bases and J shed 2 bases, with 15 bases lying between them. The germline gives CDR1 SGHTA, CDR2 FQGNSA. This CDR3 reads CASSRAAGRTNEKLFF. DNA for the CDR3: TGTGCCAGCAGCCGCGCCGCGGGACGTACTAATGAAAAACTGTTTTTT.

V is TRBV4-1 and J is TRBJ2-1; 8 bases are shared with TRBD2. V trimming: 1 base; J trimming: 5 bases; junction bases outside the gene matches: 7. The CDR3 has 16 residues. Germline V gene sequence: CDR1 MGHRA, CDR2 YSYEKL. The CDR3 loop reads CASSQVGTRKNNEQFF. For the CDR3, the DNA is TGCGCCAGCAGCCAAGTAGGGACTAGGAAAAACAATGAGCAGTTCTTC.

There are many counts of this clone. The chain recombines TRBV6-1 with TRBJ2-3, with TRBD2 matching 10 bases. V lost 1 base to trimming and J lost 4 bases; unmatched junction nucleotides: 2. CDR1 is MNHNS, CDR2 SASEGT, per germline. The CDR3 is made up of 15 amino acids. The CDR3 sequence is CASSEEAGGPDTQYF. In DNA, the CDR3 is TGTGCCAGCAGTGAAGAAGCGGGGGGGCCAGATACGCAGTATTTT.

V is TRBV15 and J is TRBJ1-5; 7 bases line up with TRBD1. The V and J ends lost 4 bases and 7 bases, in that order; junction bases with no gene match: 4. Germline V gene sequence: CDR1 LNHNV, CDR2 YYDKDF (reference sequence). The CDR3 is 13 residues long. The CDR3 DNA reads TGTGCCACCAGCAAGGGGGCCGAACAGCCCCAGCATTTT. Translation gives CATSKGAEQPQHF.

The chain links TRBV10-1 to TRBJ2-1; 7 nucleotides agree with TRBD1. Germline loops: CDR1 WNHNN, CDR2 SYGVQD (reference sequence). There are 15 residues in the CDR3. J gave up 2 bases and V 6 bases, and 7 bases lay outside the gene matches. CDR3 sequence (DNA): TGCGCCAGCAGGGATGGACAGGCCACCTACAATGAGCAGTTCTTC. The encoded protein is CASRDGQATYNEQFF.